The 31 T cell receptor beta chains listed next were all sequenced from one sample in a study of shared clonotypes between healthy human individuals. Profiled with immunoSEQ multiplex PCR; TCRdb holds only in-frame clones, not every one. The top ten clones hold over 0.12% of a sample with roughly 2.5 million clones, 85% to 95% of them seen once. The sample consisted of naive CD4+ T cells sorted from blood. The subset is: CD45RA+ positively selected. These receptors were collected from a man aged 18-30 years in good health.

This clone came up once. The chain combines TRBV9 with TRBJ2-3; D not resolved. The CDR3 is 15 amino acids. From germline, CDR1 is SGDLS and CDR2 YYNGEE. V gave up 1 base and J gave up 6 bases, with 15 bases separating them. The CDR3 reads CASSVISSVVDTQYF. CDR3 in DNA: TGTGCCAGCAGCGTAATATCATCGGTGGTTGATACGCAGTATTTT.

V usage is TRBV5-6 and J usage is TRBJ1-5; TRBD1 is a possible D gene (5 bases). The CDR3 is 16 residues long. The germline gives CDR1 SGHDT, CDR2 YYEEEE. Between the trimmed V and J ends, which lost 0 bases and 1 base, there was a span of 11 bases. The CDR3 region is CASSLDGGRSNQPQHF. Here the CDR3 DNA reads TGTGCCAGCAGCTTGGACGGGGGAAGGAGCAATCAGCCCCAGCATTTT.

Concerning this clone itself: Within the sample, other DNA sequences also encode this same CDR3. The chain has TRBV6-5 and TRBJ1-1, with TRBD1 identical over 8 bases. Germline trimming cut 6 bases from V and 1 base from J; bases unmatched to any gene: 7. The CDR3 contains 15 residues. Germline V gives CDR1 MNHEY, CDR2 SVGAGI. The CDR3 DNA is TGTGCCAGCAGCCACGGGGACAGGAGGAACACTGAAGCTTTCTTT. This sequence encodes CASSHGDRRNTEAFF.

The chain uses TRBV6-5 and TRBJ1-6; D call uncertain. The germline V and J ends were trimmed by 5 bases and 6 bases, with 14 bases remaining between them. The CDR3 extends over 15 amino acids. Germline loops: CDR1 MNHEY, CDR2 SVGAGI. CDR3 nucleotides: TGTGCCAGCAGTCATTCGACGAACTCTAATTCACCCCTCCACTTT. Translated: CASSHSTNSNSPLHF.

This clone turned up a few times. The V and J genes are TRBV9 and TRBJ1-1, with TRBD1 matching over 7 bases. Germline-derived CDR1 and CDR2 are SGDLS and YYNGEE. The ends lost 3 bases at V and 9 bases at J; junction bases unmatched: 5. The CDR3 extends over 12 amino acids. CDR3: CASSAPGGKAFF. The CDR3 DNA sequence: TGTGCCAGCAGCGCCCCAGGGGGGAAAGCTTTCTTT.

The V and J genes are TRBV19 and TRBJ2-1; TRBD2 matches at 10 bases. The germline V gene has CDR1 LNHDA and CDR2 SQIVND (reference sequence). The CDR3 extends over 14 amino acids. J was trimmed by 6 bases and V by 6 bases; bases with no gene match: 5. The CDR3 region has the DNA TGTGCCAGTAGGCCTAGCGGGAGCAGCAATGAGCAGTTCTTC. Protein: CASRPSGSSNEQFF.

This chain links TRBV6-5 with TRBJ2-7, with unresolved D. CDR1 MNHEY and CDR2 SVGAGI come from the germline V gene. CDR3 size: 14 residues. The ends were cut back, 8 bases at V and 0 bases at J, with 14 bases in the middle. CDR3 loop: CASRPVYNSYEQYF. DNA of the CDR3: TGTGCCAGCCGCCCGGTATACAACTCCTACGAGCAGTACTTC.

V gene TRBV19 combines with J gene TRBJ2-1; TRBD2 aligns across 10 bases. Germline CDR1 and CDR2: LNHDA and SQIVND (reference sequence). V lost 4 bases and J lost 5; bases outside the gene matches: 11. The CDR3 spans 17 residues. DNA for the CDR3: TGTGCCAGTAGTACCAGCCTACTAGCGGGATTCCACAATGAGCAGTTCTTC. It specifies CASSTSLLAGFHNEQFF.

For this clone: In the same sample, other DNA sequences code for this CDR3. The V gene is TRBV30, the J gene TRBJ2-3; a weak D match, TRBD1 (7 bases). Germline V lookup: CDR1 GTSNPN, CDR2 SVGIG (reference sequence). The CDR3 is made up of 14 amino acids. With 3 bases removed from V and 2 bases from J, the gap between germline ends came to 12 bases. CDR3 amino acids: CAWSPGGSTDTQYF. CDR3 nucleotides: TGTGCCTGGAGCCCAGGGGGGTCCACAGATACGCAGTATTTT.

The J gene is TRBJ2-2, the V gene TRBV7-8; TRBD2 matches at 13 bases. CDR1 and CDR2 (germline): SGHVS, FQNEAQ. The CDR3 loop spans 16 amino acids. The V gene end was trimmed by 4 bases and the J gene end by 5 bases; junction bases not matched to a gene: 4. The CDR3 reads CASSWGLAGSTGELFF. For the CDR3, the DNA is TGTGCCAGCAGCTGGGGACTAGCGGGGTCGACCGGGGAGCTGTTTTTT.

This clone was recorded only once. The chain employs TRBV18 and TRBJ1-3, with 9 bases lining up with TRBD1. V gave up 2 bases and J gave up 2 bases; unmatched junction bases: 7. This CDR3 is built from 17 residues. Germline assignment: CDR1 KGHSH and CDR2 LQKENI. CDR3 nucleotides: TGTGCCAGCTCACCATTGGGGACAGGGCGCACTGGAAACACCATATATTTT. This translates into CASSPLGTGRTGNTIYF.

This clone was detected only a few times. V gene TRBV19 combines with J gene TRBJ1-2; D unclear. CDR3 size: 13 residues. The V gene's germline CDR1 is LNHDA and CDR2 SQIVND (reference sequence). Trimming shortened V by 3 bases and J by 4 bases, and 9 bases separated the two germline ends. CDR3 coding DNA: TGTGCCAGTAGTATGAGGCAGACCTATGGCTACACCTTC. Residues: CASSMRQTYGYTF.

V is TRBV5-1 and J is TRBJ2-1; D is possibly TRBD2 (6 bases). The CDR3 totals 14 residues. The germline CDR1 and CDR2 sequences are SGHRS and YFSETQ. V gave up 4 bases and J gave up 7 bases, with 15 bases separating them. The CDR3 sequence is CASSPAWGRNEQFF. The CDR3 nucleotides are TGCGCCAGCAGCCCAGCTTGGGGGAGGAATGAGCAGTTCTTC.

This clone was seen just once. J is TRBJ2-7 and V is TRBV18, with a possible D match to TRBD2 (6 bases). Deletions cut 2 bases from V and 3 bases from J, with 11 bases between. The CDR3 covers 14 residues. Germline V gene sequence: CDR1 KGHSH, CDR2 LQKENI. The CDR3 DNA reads TGTGCCAGCTCACCATCCTACGGGAGCTACGAGCAGTACTTC. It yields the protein CASSPSYGSYEQYF.

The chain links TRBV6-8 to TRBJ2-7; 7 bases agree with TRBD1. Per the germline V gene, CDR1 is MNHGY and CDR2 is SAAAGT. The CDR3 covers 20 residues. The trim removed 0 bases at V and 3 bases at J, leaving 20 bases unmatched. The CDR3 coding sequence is TGTGCCAGCAGTTACTCGATCCGTCTCTTGTCCGGGACAGTCTACTACGAGCAGTACTTC. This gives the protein CASSYSIRLLSGTVYYEQYF.

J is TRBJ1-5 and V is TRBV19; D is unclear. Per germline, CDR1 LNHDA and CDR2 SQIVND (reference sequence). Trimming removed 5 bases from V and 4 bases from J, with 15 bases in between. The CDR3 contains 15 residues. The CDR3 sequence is CASSSDGEMNQPQHF. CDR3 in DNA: TGTGCCAGTAGTTCGGACGGTGAGATGAATCAGCCCCAGCATTTT.

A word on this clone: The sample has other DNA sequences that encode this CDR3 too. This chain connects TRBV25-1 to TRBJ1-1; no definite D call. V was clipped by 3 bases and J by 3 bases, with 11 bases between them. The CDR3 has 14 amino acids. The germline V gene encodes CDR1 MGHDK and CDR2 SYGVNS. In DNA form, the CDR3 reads TGTGCCAGCAGTGATCCAGGAACCCACACTGAAGCTTTCTTT. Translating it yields CASSDPGTHTEAFF.

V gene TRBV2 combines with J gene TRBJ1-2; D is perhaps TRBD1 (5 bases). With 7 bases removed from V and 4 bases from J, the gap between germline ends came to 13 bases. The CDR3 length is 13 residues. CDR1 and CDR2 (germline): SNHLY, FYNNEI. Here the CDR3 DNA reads TGTGCCAGCATGAAGACAGTCAGCTATGGCTACACCTTC. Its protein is CASMKTVSYGYTF.

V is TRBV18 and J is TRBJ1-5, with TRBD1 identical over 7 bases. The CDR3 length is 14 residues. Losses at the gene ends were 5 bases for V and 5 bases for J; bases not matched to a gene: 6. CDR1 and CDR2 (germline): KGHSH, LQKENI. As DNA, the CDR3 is TGTGCCAGCTCATTACAGGGGTTAGATCAGCCCCAGCATTTT. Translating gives CASSLQGLDQPQHF.

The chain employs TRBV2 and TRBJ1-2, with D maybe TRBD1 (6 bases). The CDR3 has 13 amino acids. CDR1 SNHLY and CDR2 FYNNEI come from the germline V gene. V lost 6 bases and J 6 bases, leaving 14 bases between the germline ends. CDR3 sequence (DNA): TGTGCCAGCAGCCCTAGGGGGGCTCATGGCTACACCTTC. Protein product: CASSPRGAHGYTF.

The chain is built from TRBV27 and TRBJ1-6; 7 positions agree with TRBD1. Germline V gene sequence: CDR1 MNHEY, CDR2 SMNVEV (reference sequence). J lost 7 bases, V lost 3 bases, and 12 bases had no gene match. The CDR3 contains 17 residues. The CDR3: CASSFNPRQGNNSPLHF. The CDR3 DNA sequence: TGTGCCAGCAGTTTCAACCCGAGACAGGGTAACAATTCACCCCTCCACTTT.

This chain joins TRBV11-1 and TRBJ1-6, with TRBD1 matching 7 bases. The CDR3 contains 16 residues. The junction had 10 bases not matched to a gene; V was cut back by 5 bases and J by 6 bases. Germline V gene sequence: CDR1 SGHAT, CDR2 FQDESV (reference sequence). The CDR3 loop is CASSQGGGARNSPLHF. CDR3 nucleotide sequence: TGTGCCAGCAGCCAAGGAGGGGGCGCGCGTAATTCACCCCTCCACTTT.

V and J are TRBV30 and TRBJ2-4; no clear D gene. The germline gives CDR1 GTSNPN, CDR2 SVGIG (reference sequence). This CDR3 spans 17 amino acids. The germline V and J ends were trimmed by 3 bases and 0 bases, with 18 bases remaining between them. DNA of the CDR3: TGTGCCTGGAGAGGGCCCCGACTGCGCCTAGCCAAAAACATTCAGTACTTC. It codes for CAWRGPRLRLAKNIQYF.

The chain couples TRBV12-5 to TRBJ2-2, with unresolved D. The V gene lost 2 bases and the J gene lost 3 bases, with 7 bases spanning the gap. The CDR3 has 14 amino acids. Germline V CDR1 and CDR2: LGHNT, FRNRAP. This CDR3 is CASGLSTDTGELFF. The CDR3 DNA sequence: TGTGCTAGTGGTTTGTCTACAGACACCGGGGAGCTGTTTTTT.

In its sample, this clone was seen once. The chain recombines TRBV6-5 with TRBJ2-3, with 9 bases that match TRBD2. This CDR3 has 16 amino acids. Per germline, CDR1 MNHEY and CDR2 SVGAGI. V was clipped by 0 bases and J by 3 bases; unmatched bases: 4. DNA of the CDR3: TGTGCCAGCAGTTACTCGAACGGACTAGCGACAGATACGCAGTATTTT. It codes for CASSYSNGLATDTQYF.

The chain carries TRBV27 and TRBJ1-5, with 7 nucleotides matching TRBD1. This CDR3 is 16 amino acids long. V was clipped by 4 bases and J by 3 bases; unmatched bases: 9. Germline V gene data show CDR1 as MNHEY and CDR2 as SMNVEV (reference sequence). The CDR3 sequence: CASSSRQGRYNQPQHF. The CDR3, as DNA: TGTGCCAGCAGTTCCAGACAGGGAAGGTACAATCAGCCCCAGCATTTT.

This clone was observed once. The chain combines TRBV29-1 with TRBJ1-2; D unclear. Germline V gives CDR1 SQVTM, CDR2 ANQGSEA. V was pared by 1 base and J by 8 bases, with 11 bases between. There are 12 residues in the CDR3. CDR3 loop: CSVEGASRGYTF. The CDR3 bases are TGCAGCGTTGAAGGGGCGTCTAGAGGCTACACCTTC.

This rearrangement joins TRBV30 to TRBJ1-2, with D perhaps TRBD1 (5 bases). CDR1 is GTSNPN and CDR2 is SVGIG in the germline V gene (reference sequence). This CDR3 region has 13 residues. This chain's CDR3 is CAQGGAPNYGYTF. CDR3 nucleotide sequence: TGTGCTCAGGGAGGGGCTCCTAACTATGGCTACACCTTC.

CDR3 residues: CASSVTPWEDQPQHF. CDR3 nucleotide sequence: TGTGCCAGCAGCGTAACCCCCTGGGAGGATCAGCCCCAGCATTTT. The chain couples TRBV9 to TRBJ1-5, with D unresolved. The CDR3 covers 15 residues. Per the germline V gene, CDR1 is SGDLS and CDR2 is YYNGEE. V lost 1 base to trimming and J lost 5 bases, with 13 bases between them.

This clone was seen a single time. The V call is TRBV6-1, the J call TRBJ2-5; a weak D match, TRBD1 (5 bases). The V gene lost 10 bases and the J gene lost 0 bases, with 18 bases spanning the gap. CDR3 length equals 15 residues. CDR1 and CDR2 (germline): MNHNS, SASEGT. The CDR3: CATYRSEGYQETQYF. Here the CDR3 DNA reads TGTGCCACGTACAGGTCTGAAGGGTACCAAGAGACCCAGTACTTC.

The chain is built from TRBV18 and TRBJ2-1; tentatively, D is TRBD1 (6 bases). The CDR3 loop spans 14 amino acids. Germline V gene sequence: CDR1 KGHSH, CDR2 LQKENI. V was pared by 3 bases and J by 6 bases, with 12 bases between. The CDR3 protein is CASSPPGTSNEQFF. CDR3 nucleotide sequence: TGTGCCAGCTCACCTCCCGGGACAAGCAATGAGCAGTTCTTC. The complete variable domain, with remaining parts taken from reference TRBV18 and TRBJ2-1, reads NAGVMQNPRHLVRRRGQEARLRCSPMKGHSHVYWYRQLPEEGLKFMVYLQKENIIDESGMPKERFSAEFPKEGPSILRIQQVVRGDSAAYFCASSPPGTSNEQFFGPGTRLTVL.